This TCR beta chain was sequenced during a study of T cells in Graves' hyperthyroidism and ophthalmopathy. Cells are PBMCs isolated from roughly 9.3 ml of fresh blood. RNA transcripts provided the source from which TCR beta CDR3 regions were amplified. RT-PCR in the first round (using the HTBI primer set) targeted the TCR CDR3. TCRdb reanalysed the multiplex PCR reads using MiXCR and keeps one entry per CDR3 protein. The sample contains about 290,000 distinct CDR3 sequences, approximately 15% of which appear only once. The CDR3 runs 13 residues. V shed 5 bases and J shed 5 bases, with 12 bases lying between them. The germline CDR1 and CDR2 sequences are SGHTS and YDEGEE.

J is TRBJ2-3 and V is TRBV5-8; D gene unclear. This receptor was obtained from a woman aged 40 to 50 with Graves' hyperthyroidism. Sequencing was done on a sample of blood. The CDR3: CASSLRAEDTQYF. CDR3 DNA sequence: TGTGCCAGCAGTCTCCGGGCGGAAGATACGCAGTATTTT.